This paragraph covers one TCR beta chain sequence. This table comes from immunoSEQ multiplex PCR, and its TCRdb copy is limited to in-frame clones, with some not included. Among a few hundred thousand clones, roughly 88% were seen once, and the ten largest hold approximately 6.6%. The data derive from a study of blood T cell repertoires in COVID-19. Per the germline V gene, CDR1 is LNHDA and CDR2 is SQIVND (reference sequence). The length of the CDR3 is 13 residues. Trimming stripped 3 bases from V and 3 bases from J, with 6 bases between. The clonotype originates from a woman under 40 who had recovered from COVID-19. Sequenced sample: peripheral blood. V usage is TRBV19 and J usage is TRBJ2-1, with unresolved D. CDR3 region: CASSISSYNEQFF. The CDR3, as DNA: TGTGCCAGTAGTATCTCCAGCTACAATGAGCAGTTCTTC. The full variable domain, rest sourced from reference TRBV19 and TRBJ2-1, is DGGITQSPKYLFRKEGQNVTLSCEQNLNHDAMYWYRQDPGQGLRLIYYSQIVNDFQKGDIAEGYSVSREKKESFPLTVTSAQKNPTAFYLCASSISSYNEQFFGPGTRLTVL.